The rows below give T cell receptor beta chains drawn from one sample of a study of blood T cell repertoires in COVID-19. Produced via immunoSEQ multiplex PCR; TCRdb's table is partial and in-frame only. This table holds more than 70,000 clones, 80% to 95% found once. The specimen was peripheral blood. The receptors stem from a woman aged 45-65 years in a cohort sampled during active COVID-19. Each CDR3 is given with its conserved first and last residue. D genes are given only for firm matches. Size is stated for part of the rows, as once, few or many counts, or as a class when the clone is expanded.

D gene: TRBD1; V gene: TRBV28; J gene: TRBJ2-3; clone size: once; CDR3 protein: CATTGGGTDTQYF; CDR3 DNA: TGTGCCACGACAGGGGGCGGCACAGATACGCAGTATTTT
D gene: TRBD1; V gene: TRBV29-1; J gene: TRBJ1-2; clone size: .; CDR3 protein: CSVGGQGWFNDYGYTF; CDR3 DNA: TGCAGCGTTGGGGGACAGGGGTGGTTTAATGACTATGGCTACACCTTC
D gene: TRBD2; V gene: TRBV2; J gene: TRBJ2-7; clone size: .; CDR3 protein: CASSPSYGRGSYEQYF; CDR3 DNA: TGTGCCAGCAGTCCTAGCTACGGGAGGGGGTCCTACGAGCAGTACTTC
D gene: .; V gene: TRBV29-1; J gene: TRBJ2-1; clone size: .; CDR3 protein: CSSREQDNEQFF; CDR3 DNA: TGCAGCAGCCGGGAGCAAGACAATGAGCAGTTCTTC
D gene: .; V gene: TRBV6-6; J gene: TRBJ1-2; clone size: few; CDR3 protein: CASTVQANYGYTF; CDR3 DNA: TGTGCCAGCACAGTACAGGCTAACTATGGCTACACCTTC
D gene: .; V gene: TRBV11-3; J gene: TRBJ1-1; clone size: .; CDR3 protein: CASSLESQTEAFF; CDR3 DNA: TGTGCCAGCAGCTTAGAATCACAGACTGAAGCTTTCTTT
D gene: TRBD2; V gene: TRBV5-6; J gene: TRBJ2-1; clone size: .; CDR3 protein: CASSFIIASGTVPMREQFF; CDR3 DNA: TGTGCCAGCAGCTTTATTATCGCTAGCGGGACCGTTCCTATGCGGGAGCAGTTCTTC
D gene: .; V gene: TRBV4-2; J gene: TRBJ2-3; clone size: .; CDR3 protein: CASSQDRGPRTDTQYF; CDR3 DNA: TGTGCCAGCAGCCAAGATCGAGGTCCCCGCACAGATACGCAGTATTTT
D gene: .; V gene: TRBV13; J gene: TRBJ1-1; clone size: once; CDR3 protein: CASSSPRGSTEAFF; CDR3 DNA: TGTGCCAGCAGCTCCCCGAGGGGGTCCACTGAAGCTTTCTTT
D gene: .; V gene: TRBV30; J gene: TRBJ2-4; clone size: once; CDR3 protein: CAWSLAKNIQYF; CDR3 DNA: TGTGCCTGGTCTCTAGCCAAAAACATTCAGTACTTC
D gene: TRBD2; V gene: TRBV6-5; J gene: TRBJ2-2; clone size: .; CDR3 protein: CASSYSGTSFGELFF; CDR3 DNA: TGTGCCAGCAGTTACTCCGGGACTAGCTTCGGGGAGCTGTTTTTT
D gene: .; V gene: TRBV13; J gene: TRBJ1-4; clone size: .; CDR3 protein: CASSLRGGLTNEKLFF; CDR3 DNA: TGTGCCAGCAGCCTCCGCGGGGGGCTTACTAATGAAAAACTGTTTTTT
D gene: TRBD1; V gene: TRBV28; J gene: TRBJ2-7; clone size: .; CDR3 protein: CASRPGQSYEQYF; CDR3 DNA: TGTGCCAGCAGGCCGGGACAGAGCTACGAGCAGTACTTC
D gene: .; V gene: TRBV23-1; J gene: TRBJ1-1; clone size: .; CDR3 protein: CARTLGGLGDTEAFF; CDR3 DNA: TGCGCCAGAACTCTCGGGGGGCTGGGGGACACTGAAGCTTTCTTT
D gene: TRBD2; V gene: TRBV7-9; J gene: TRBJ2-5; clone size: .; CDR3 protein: CASSPNSGSETQYF; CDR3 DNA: TGTGCCAGCAGCCCAAATAGCGGGAGTGAGACCCAGTACTTC
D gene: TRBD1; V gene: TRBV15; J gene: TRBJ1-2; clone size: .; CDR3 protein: CATSHRQGVYYGYTF; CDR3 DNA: TGTGCCACCAGCCACCGACAGGGAGTATACTATGGCTACACCTTC
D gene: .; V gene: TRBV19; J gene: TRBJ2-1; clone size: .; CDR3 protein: CASSIDLHNEQFF; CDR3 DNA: TGTGCCAGTAGTATAGATCTCCACAATGAGCAGTTCTTC
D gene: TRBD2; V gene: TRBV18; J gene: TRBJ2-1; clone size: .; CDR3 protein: CASSPPSGGVYNEQFF; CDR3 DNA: TGTGCCAGCTCACCACCTAGCGGGGGCGTTTACAATGAGCAGTTCTTC
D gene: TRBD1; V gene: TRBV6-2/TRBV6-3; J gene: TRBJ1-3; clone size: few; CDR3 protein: CASSPGTGLSGNTIYF; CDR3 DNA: TGTGCCAGCAGTCCCGGGACAGGTCTCTCTGGAAACACCATATATTTT
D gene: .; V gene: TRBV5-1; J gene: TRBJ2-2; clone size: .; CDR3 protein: CASSSRTGTGELFF; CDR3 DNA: TGCGCCAGCAGCTCTAGGACTGGGACCGGGGAGCTGTTTTTT
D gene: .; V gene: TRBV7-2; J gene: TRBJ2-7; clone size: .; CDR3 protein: CASSLDPAGTPYEQYF; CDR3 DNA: TGTGCCAGCAGCTTAGATCCCGCAGGGACACCCTACGAGCAGTACTTC
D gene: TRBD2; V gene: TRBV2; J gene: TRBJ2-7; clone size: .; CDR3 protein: CASSELAGNTYEQYF; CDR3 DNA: TGTGCCAGCAGTGAATTAGCGGGGAATACCTACGAGCAGTACTTC
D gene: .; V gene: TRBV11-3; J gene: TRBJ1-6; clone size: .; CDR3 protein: CASSLGQTNSPLHF; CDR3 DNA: TGTGCCAGCAGCCTGGGCCAAACTAATTCACCCCTCCACTTT
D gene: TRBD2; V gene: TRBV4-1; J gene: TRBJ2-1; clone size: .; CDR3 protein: CASSQAPLLAGGAHEQFF; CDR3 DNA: TGCGCCAGCAGCCAAGCCCCCCTCCTAGCGGGGGGGGCCCATGAGCAGTTCTTC
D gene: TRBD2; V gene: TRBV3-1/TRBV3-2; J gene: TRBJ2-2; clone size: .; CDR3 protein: CASSQAYGLAGVGELFF; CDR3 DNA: TGTGCCAGCAGCCAAGCCTATGGACTAGCGGGGGTTGGGGAGCTGTTTTTT
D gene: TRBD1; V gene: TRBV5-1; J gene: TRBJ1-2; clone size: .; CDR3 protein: CASSLDRGAGYTF; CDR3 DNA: TGCGCCAGCAGCTTGGACAGGGGGGCTGGCTACACCTTC
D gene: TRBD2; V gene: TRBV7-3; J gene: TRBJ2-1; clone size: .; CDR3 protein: CASSLRGGEQFF; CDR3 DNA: TGTGCCAGCAGCTTAAGGGGGGGTGAGCAGTTCTTC
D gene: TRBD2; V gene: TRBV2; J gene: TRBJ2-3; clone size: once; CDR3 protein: CASSGTGTSTSLTQYF; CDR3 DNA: TGTGCCAGCAGTGGAACCGGGACTAGCACCTCTCTAACGCAGTATTTT
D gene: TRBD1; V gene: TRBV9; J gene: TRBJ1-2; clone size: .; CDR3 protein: CASSAHRDRGLSNYGYTF; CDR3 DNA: TGTGCCAGCAGCGCTCACCGGGACAGGGGGCTGTCTAACTATGGCTACACCTTC
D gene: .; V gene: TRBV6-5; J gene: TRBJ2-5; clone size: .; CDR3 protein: CASSRNRLARETQYF; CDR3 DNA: TGTGCCAGCAGCCGCAACAGGTTGGCAAGAGAGACCCAGTACTTC
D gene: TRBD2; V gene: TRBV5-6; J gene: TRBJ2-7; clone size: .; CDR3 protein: CASSPHGTTYYEQYF; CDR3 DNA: TGTGCCAGCAGCCCCCACGGGACTACCTACTACGAGCAGTACTTC
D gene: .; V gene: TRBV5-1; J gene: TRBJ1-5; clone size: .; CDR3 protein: CASSLGGDNQPQHF; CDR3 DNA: TGCGCCAGCAGCCTTGGGGGGGACAATCAGCCCCAGCATTTT
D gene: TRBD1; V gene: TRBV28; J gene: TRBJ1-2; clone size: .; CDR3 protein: CASSPPGQGVGYTF; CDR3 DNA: TGTGCCAGCAGTCCCCCGGGACAGGGGGTTGGCTACACCTTC
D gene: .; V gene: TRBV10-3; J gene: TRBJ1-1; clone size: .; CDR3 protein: CAIIDSLNTEAFF; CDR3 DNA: TGTGCCATCATCGACAGCCTTAACACTGAAGCTTTCTTT
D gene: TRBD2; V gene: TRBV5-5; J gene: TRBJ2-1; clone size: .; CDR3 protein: CASSPGLAGYNEQFF; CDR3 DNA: TGTGCCAGCAGTCCCGGACTAGCGGGCTACAATGAGCAGTTCTTC
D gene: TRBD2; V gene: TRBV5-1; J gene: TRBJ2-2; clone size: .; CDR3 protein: CASSSTSGRATGTGELFF; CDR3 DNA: TGCGCCAGCAGCTCAACTAGCGGGAGGGCCACGGGGACCGGGGAGCTGTTTTTT